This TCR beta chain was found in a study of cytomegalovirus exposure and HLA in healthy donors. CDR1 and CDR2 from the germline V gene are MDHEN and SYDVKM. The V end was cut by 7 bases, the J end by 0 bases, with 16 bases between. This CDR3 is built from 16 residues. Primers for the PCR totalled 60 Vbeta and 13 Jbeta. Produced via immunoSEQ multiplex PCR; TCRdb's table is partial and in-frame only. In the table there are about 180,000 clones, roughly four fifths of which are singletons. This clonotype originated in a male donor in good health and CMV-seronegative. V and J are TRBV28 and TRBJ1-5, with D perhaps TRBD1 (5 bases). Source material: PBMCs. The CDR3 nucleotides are TGTGCCAGCATTGCAAACGGACAACCTAGCAATCAGCCCCAGCATTTT. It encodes CASIANGQPSNQPQHF.